This entry concerns a single TCR beta chain. Profiling relied on immunoSEQ multiplex PCR, and the TCRdb table lists in-frame clones only, not all of them. Of around 80,000 clones in the sample, around 90% are singletons; the top ten hold 0.39%. This CDR3 region has 16 residues. Trimming left V 1 base short and J 2 bases short, with 14 bases between. Germline V gene sequence: CDR1 SGHTS, CDR2 YDEGEE. The data belong to a study of technical replicates of blood from several donors. The rearrangement links TRBV5-8 to TRBJ2-3, with D perhaps TRBD2 (6 bases). What was sequenced was T cells isolated from PBMCs. The clonotype was recovered from a human donor in good health. This CDR3 is CASSLLSGGITDTQYF. DNA for the CDR3: TGTGCCAGCAGCTTGCTTAGCGGCGGTATCACAGATACGCAGTATTTT.